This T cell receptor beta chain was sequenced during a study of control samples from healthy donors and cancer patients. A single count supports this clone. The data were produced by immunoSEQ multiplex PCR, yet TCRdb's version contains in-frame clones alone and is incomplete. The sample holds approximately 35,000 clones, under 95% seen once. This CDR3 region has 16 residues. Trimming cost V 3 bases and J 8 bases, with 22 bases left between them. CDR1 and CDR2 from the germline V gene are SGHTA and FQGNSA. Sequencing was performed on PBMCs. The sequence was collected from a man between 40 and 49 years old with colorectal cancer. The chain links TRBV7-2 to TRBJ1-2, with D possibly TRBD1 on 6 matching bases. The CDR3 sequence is CASSLGANRAAQGYTF. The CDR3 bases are TGTGCCAGCAGCTTGGGGGCCAATAGGGCGGCGCAAGGCTACACCTTC.